This passage covers 32 T cell receptor beta chains from one sample sequenced in a study of post-analysis software for immune sequencing data. Presence of unique molecular identifiers characterized the TCR beta cDNA libraries. MiXCR, applied by TCRdb to the PCR reads, yields one record per CDR3 protein. This sample has under 200,000 distinct CDR3 sequences, with 36% found just once. The specimen comprised blood, sampled after autologous hematopoietic stem cell transplantation. These receptors were obtained from a girl aged 5 to 17 with multiple sclerosis.

This clonotype was seen a single time. This chain joins TRBV7-9 and TRBJ1-1; 8 nucleotides line up with TRBD1. J lost 6 bases, V lost 0 bases, and 6 bases had no gene match. Looked up from germline, CDR1 is SEHNR and CDR2 is FQNEAQ (reference sequence). This CDR3 contains 15 residues. CDR3 DNA sequence: TGTGCCAGCAGCTTAGCACAGGGGGTGAGGGCTGAAGCTTTCTTT. Translation: CASSLAQGVRAEAFF.

Concerning this clonotype: This may be a read error, as it is one base from a much larger clone. The chain combines TRBV7-3 with TRBJ1-2; D not resolved. CDR1 SGHTA and CDR2 FQGTGA come from the germline V gene. This CDR3 has 13 residues. In DNA form, the CDR3 reads TGTGCCAGCAGCCCAGACGGCAACTATGGCCACACCTTC. Its translation is CASSPDGNYGHTF.

The rearrangement joins TRBV7-3 to TRBJ2-5; no definite D call. The CDR3 runs 13 residues. V was cut by 4 bases and J by 4 bases, with 10 bases left in between. The germline gives CDR1 SGHTA, CDR2 FQGTGA. The CDR3 protein is CASSSTQIETQYF. In DNA, the CDR3 is TGTGCCAGCAGCTCCACCCAGATAGAGACCCAGTACTTC.

The chain joins TRBV15 to TRBJ2-1, with D perhaps matching TRBD2 (6 bases). V was pared by 2 bases and J by 4 bases, with 15 bases between. The germline gives CDR1 LNHNV, CDR2 YYDKDF (reference sequence). The CDR3 is 16 residues long. Here the CDR3 DNA reads TGTGCCACCAGCAGAACCGGGACTCTGACTTACAATGAGCAGTTCTTC. This codes for CATSRTGTLTYNEQFF.

The CDR3 nucleotides are TGTGCCAGCAGCTTAGCGGGCTTCTGGACTAGCGGGAGAGATTCAGAGACCCAGTACTTC. Translating it yields CASSLAGFWTSGRDSETQYF. V usage is TRBV7-8 and J usage is TRBJ2-5; TRBD2 agrees at 13 bases. The CDR3 covers 20 residues. Trimming removed 0 bases from V and 4 bases from J; junction bases left unmatched: 14. The germline V gene has CDR1 SGHVS and CDR2 FQNEAQ.

There are a few counts of this clonotype. This chain links TRBV5-1 with TRBJ2-5; D remains unclear. The closer fit of TRBJ2-7 to the DNA end suggests the J call may be wrong. The germline V gene encodes CDR1 SGHRS and CDR2 YFSETQ. The CDR3 runs to 15 residues. The CDR3 reads CASSLVSGITYEQYF. The CDR3 region has the DNA TGCGCCAGCAGCTTGGTAAGTGGGATTACCTACGAGCAGTACTTC.

This clonotype was recorded a few times. V is TRBV7-9 and J is TRBJ2-7; 9 bases agree with TRBD1. Trimming took 1 base from V and 2 from J; bases not matched to a gene: 9. The CDR3 totals 17 residues. Germline V gene data show CDR1 as SEHNR and CDR2 as FQNEAQ (reference sequence). The CDR3 DNA sequence: TGTGCCAGCAGCTTAGGGGCGCGGACAGGGGTGCCCTACGAGCAGTACTTC. Its translation: CASSLGARTGVPYEQYF.

A note on this clonotype: A read error is possible here, since a much larger clone lies one base away. The rearrangement joins TRBV29-1 to TRBJ2-5; D remains ambiguous. V was shortened by 7 bases and J by 5 bases, with 14 bases between the two germline ends. The germline V gene has CDR1 SQVTM and CDR2 ANQGSEA. The CDR3 runs to 12 residues. As DNA, the CDR3 is TGCAGCGGTGACCGCAGTCGGGAGACCCAGTACTTC. Translation gives CSGDRSRETQYF.

This clonotype occurred a few times. This rearrangement joins TRBV7-9 to TRBJ1-1; maybe TRBD1 (5 bases). CDR1 is SEHNR and CDR2 is FQNEAQ in the germline V gene (reference sequence). The CDR3 spans 14 residues. V was trimmed by 1 base and J by 0 bases, leaving 6 bases between them. CDR3 sequence: CASSLGQLNTEAFF. As DNA, the CDR3 is TGTGCCAGCAGCTTAGGACAGTTGAACACTGAAGCTTTCTTT.

The rearrangement uses TRBV6-1 and TRBJ1-2; 9 nucleotides line up with TRBD1. The CDR3 totals 17 residues. With V trimmed by 6 bases and J by 4 bases, 15 bases remained unmatched. Germline CDR1 is MNHNS and CDR2 is SASEGT. This chain's CDR3 is CASSHTTSGQGGYGYTF. The CDR3 DNA reads as TGTGCCAGCAGCCATACTACATCGGGACAGGGAGGCTATGGCTACACCTTC.

This clonotype was seen a few times. V gene TRBV10-3 combines with J gene TRBJ2-7; 7 nucleotides align to TRBD2. The ends lost 3 bases at V and 4 bases at J; junction bases unmatched: 12. Looked up from germline, CDR1 is ENHRY and CDR2 is SYGVKD. The CDR3 has 16 amino acids. For the CDR3, the DNA is TGTGCCATCAGTGATCTAAGCGGGGAGACCCTTTACGAGCAGTACTTC. Protein product: CAISDLSGETLYEQYF.

This clonotype was seen only once. CDR3 residues: CASSYSIIRGRLDGYTF. In nucleotides, the CDR3 is TGTGCCAGCAGTTACTCGATAATCCGGGGGCGACTCGATGGCTACACCTTC. The rearrangement uses TRBV6-6 and TRBJ1-2; D may be TRBD1 (6 bases). V was cut by 0 bases and J by 6 bases, with 20 bases left in between. Germline assignment: CDR1 MNHNY and CDR2 SVGAGI (reference sequence). The CDR3 is 17 amino acids.

This clonotype showed up just a few times. V is TRBV20-1 and J is TRBJ2-5; TRBD1 is a possible D gene (6 bases). Germline CDR1 and CDR2: DFQATT and SNEGSKA (reference sequence). The CDR3 totals 11 residues. Deletions cut 3 bases from V and 5 bases from J, with 7 bases between. The CDR3 loop reads CSASQGETQYF. As DNA, the CDR3 is TGCAGTGCTAGCCAGGGGGAGACCCAGTACTTC.

This clonotype was seen more than once but under ten times. The rearrangement joins TRBV5-6 to TRBJ2-2; no definite D call. The CDR3 spans 12 residues. The ends were cut back, 4 bases at V and 8 bases at J, with 9 bases in the middle. Germline values: CDR1 SGHDT, CDR2 YYEEEE. The CDR3 DNA reads as TGTGCCAGCAGCCAAGCTACGGGGGAGCTGTTTTTT. Its translation is CASSQATGELFF.

The J gene is TRBJ2-3, the V gene TRBV20-1; possible D gene TRBD2, 6 bases. Trimming stripped 0 bases from V and 1 base from J, with 11 bases between. The germline V gene has CDR1 DFQATT and CDR2 SNEGSKA (reference sequence). The CDR3 has 15 residues. DNA for the CDR3: TGCAGTGCTAGAGATAAGCGGGTGGGCACAGATACGCAGTATTTT. Translation: CSARDKRVGTDTQYF.

J is TRBJ2-7 and V is TRBV7-9; 7 nucleotides match TRBD1. The CDR3 extends over 16 amino acids. Trimming cost V 4 bases and J 2 bases; bases outside gene matches: 11. CDR1 is SEHNR, CDR2 FQNEAQ, per germline (reference sequence). In DNA form, the CDR3 reads TGTGCCAGCAGCTCAGGGGTGGGGACAGACCCCTACGAGCAGTACTTC. It translates to CASSSGVGTDPYEQYF.

This clonotype was counted ten times or more. The rearrangement links TRBV29-1 to TRBJ2-7; 7 positions match TRBD1. This CDR3 is built from 13 residues. The V and J ends lost 0 bases and 2 bases, in that order; junction bases with no gene match: 1. Germline V lookup: CDR1 SQVTM, CDR2 ANQGSEA. The CDR3 nucleotides read TGCAGCGTTGAAGACGGGACAGCCTACGAGCAGTACTTC. Amino acids: CSVEDGTAYEQYF.

This clonotype turned up a few times. The gene calls are TRBV10-3 and TRBJ2-3, with TRBD2 as a possible D gene (5 bases). Germline V gene lookup returns CDR1 ENHRY and CDR2 SYGVKD. The V end lost 10 bases, the J end lost 0 bases, and 14 bases lay between the germline ends. This CDR3 comprises 14 residues. In DNA, the CDR3 is TGTGCCAGCGCGGAGGCTGCCAGCACAGATACGCAGTATTTT. Its protein product is CASAEAASTDTQYF.

In this sample, this clonotype turned up many times. One end of the junction fails to match germline, which may point to a read error. The chain recombines TRBV7-7 with TRBJ2-5, with TRBD1 matching over 7 bases. Germline lookup yields CDR1 SSHAT and CDR2 FNYEAQ (reference sequence). CDR3 size: 15 residues. The CDR3, as DNA: TGTGCTAGCAGCTTAGCCGCGACAGGGCGGGAGACCCAGTACTTC. Translating it yields CASSLAATGRETQYF.

The chain employs TRBV30 and TRBJ2-7, with 8 bases lining up with TRBD2. Trimming at V came to 0 bases and at J to 0 bases, leaving 10 bases not matched to a gene. The germline V gene encodes CDR1 GTSNPN and CDR2 SVGIG (reference sequence). The CDR3 contains 17 residues. CDR3 in amino acids: CAWSVGLTSGASYEQYF. CDR3 coding DNA: TGTGCCTGGAGTGTGGGGCTTACTAGCGGTGCCTCCTACGAGCAGTACTTC.

The V and J genes are TRBV6-6 and TRBJ1-1, with D possibly TRBD1 on 6 matching bases. The CDR3 contains 15 residues. Trimming took off 2 bases at V and 3 bases at J, with 13 bases between the two ends. CDR1 and CDR2 from the germline V gene are MNHNY and SVGAGI (reference sequence). CDR3: CASSYQGRTDTEAFF. The CDR3 bases are TGTGCCAGCAGTTACCAGGGGAGAACGGACACTGAAGCTTTCTTT.

This clonotype came up a few times. The chain joins TRBV7-6 to TRBJ2-7; 11 bases are a match to TRBD2. In germline, CDR1 is SGHVS, CDR2 FNYEAQ. The CDR3 length is 16 residues. The V segment lost 5 bases and the J segment 7 bases; nucleotides outside the gene matches: 13. For the CDR3, the DNA is TGTGCCAGCAGCCCAACTCCCCAGACTAGCGGGATTGAGCAGTACTTC. Protein: CASSPTPQTSGIEQYF.

This clonotype occurred a few times. The gene calls are TRBV4-2 and TRBJ2-7, with 9 bases fitting TRBD2. Per the germline V gene, CDR1 is LGHNA and CDR2 is YNFKEQ. The CDR3 has 18 residues. J lost 2 bases, V lost 0 bases, and 11 bases had no gene match. The CDR3 nucleotides are TGTGCCAGCAGCCAAGATTCAGAGATGACTAGCGGCCCCTACGAGCAGTACTTC. This translates into CASSQDSEMTSGPYEQYF.

Note on this clonotype: A much more abundant neighbour one base away suggests this may be a read error. This chain joins TRBV7-3 and TRBJ1-6; D call uncertain. The germline V gene has CDR1 SGHTA and CDR2 FQGTGA. The CDR3 has 12 amino acids. CDR3 region: CASRRLNSPPHF. CDR3 DNA sequence: TGTGCCAGCAGGCGTTTGAATTCACCCCCCCACTTT. Using reference TRBV7-3 and TRBJ1-6 for the parts outside the CDR3, the full variable domain is GAGVSQTPSNKVTEKGKYVELRCDPISGHTALYWYRQSLGQGPEFLIYFQGTGAADDSGLPNDRFFAVRPEGSVSTLKIQRTERGDSAVYLCASRRLNSPPHFGNGTRLTVT.

The J gene is TRBJ2-7, the V gene TRBV12-3 or TRBV12-4, with D unresolved. The V and J ends lost 5 bases and 2 bases respectively, with 13 bases between them. The length of the CDR3 is 14 residues. This CDR3 reads CASSLTTGTYEQYF. The CDR3 DNA follows: TGTGCCAGCAGTCTTACAACGGGCACCTACGAGCAGTACTTC.

V usage is TRBV11-1 and J usage is TRBJ2-5; unclear D gene. Germline lookup yields CDR1 SGHAT and CDR2 FQDESV (reference sequence). V shed 0 bases and J shed 2 bases, with 7 bases lying between them. The CDR3 has 14 residues. The CDR3 loop is CASSLAHTQETQYF. Here the CDR3 DNA reads TGTGCCAGCAGCTTAGCCCACACACAAGAGACCCAGTACTTC.

In its sample, this clonotype was seen a few times. The rearrangement uses TRBV6-1 and TRBJ2-6; D possibly matches TRBD1 or TRBD2 (5 bases each). The CDR3 has 16 residues. Trimming stripped 5 bases from V and 0 bases from J, with 11 bases between. From germline, CDR1 is MNHNS and CDR2 SASEGT. The CDR3 is CASSWGRSSGANVLTF. In nucleotides, the CDR3 is TGTGCCAGCAGTTGGGGACGGTCCTCTGGGGCCAACGTCCTGACTTTC.

For this clonotype: This could be a read error, since a much larger clone is one nucleotide away. The chain carries TRBV4-2 and TRBJ2-7; 8 bases are shared with TRBD2. TRBJ2-1 matches the DNA end more closely, so the J call is doubtful. This CDR3 contains 17 residues. CDR1 and CDR2 from the germline V gene are LGHNA and YNFKEQ. CDR3 sequence (DNA): TGTGCCAACAGCCAACGAGAGGGACTAGTTGGTTACAATGAGCAGTTCTTC. It translates to CANSQREGLVGYNEQFF.

Only a few counts were recorded for this clonotype. The rearrangement links TRBV4-1 to TRBJ1-5; 9 bases line up with TRBD1. CDR1 and CDR2 from the germline V gene are MGHRA and YSYEKL. The CDR3 has 14 residues. V lost 4 bases, J lost 6 bases, and 4 bases stayed unmatched. The CDR3 region is CASSLETGGQPQHF. The CDR3 bases are TGCGCCAGCAGCCTGGAGACAGGGGGTCAGCCCCAGCATTTT.

The CDR3 coding sequence is TGCAGTGCTAGTGACCCGGGACTAGCGGAGAGGGGATTCTCCTACGAGCAGTACTTC. As protein: CSASDPGLAERGFSYEQYF. The J gene is TRBJ2-7, the V gene TRBV20-1; 11 bases map to TRBD2. The germline V gene encodes CDR1 DFQATT and CDR2 SNEGSKA (reference sequence). After removal of 3 bases from V and 0 bases from J, the junction contained 16 bases not matched to a gene. CDR3 length: 19 residues.

The chain links TRBV5-1 to TRBJ2-7; D is possibly TRBD2 (7 bases). Trimming left V 4 bases short and J 7 bases short, with 18 bases between. This CDR3 has 14 residues. Per the germline V gene, CDR1 is SGHRS and CDR2 is YFSETQ. The CDR3 loop reads CASSPLGGAGEQYF. For the CDR3, the DNA is TGCGCCAGCAGCCCGTTGGGGGGGGCAGGAGAGCAGTACTTC.

J is TRBJ2-1 and V is TRBV27; D is possibly TRBD1 or TRBD2 (5 bases each). V was cut by 8 bases and J by 0 bases, with 14 bases left in between. The CDR3 has 15 amino acids. Germline-derived CDR1 and CDR2 are MNHEY and SMNVEV (reference sequence). CDR3 in DNA: TGTGCCAGCCGCCCGGGACCCCGCTCCTACAATGAGCAGTTCTTC. This sequence encodes CASRPGPRSYNEQFF.